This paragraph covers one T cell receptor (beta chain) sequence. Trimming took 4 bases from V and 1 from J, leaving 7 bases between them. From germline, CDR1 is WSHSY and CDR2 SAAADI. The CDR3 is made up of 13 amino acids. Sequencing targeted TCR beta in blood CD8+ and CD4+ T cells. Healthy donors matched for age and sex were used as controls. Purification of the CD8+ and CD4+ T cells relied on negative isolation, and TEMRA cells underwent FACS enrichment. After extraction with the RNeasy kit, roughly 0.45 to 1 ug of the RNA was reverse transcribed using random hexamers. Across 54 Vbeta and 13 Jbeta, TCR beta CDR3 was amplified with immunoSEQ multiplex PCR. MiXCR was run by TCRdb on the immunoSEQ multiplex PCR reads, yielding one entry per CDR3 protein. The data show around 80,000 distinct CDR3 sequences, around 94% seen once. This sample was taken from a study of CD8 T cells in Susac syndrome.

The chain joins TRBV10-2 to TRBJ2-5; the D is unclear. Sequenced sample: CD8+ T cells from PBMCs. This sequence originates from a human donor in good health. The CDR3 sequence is CASSVSSQETQYF. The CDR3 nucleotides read TGCGCCAGCAGTGTTAGTTCCCAAGAGACCCAGTACTTC.